These 16 T cell receptor beta chains were all obtained from the same sample, sequenced in a study of T cells in Graves' hyperthyroidism and ophthalmopathy (dated by TCRdb to between 2017 and 2020). The protocol used for the library was multiplex PCR. This sample was sequenced with an Illumina HiSeq 2000. Amplification of TCR beta CDR3 regions was carried out from RNA transcripts. For the first round of RT-PCR on the TCR CDR3, the HTBI primer set was used together with the Qiagen OneStep RT-PCR kit. TCRdb trimmed the raw reads at Q25, called clones with MiXCR and kept productive beta chains. One record per CDR3 amino acid sequence lists the most common genes and DNA. Across this sample there are around 340,000 distinct CDR3 sequences, with 15% to 20% seen only once. 15% of the sample goes to the ten largest clones. The material sequenced was blood. The receptors were gathered from a woman aged 40 to 55 with Graves' ophthalmopathy.

This clonotype has a count of ten or more. The genes are TRBV20-1 and TRBJ2-7; either TRBD1 or TRBD2 may fit D (5 bases each). The CDR3 sequence is 14 residues long. The germline V gene encodes CDR1 DFQATT and CDR2 SNEGSKA (reference sequence). V dropped 0 bases and J dropped 2 bases, with 11 bases sitting between them. Written as DNA, the CDR3 is TGCAGTGCTAGAGAGGGGGAAACCCCCTACGAGCAGTACTTC. It translates to CSAREGETPYEQYF.

This clonotype occurred many times. The genes are TRBV19 and TRBJ1-1; D call uncertain. Looked up from germline, CDR1 is LNHDA and CDR2 is SQIVND (reference sequence). V dropped 5 bases and J dropped 5 bases, with 15 bases sitting between them. This CDR3 spans 14 amino acids. The chain's CDR3 is CASSFAGRSTEAFF. The CDR3 nucleotides are TGTGCCAGTAGTTTCGCGGGCCGCTCTACTGAAGCTTTCTTT.

The chain recombines TRBV12-3 or TRBV12-4 with TRBJ2-7; tentative D call: TRBD2 (7 bases). V lost 1 base to trimming and J lost 2 bases, with 15 bases between them. This CDR3 has 16 residues. The CDR3 DNA reads TGTGCCAGCAGTTTAGGGGGGGGGCGACCCCCCTACGAGCAGTACTTC. Residues: CASSLGGGRPPYEQYF.

This clonotype has just a few counts. The rearrangement uses TRBV10-3 and TRBJ1-1, with D unclear. Germline V gene sequence: CDR1 ENHRY, CDR2 SYGVKD. CDR3 length: 14 residues. The V end was cut by 6 bases, the J end by 5 bases, with 16 bases between. The CDR3 region has the DNA TGTGCCATCAGGGGTCATGGCCCTGAGACTGAAGCTTTCTTT. Translation gives CAIRGHGPETEAFF.

This clonotype was counted many times. This chain connects TRBV4-1 to TRBJ1-5; D gene uncertain. This CDR3 is built from 16 residues. V was clipped by 0 bases and J by 1 base, with 10 bases between them. Germline CDR1 and CDR2: MGHRA and YSYEKL. Here the CDR3 DNA reads TGCGCCAGCAGCCAAGAAGCCAGGTTGAGCAATCAGCCCCAGCATTTT. Translated, it gives CASSQEARLSNQPQHF.

This clonotype was seen ten or more times. The chain recombines TRBV20-1 with TRBJ2-2; TRBD1 aligns across 9 bases. Germline V gene data show CDR1 as DFQATT and CDR2 as SNEGSKA (reference sequence). J gave up 1 base and V 2 bases, and 2 bases lay outside the gene matches. CDR3 size: 15 residues. The chain's CDR3 is CSARRDRENTGELFF. The CDR3 coding sequence is TGCAGTGCTAGAAGGGACAGGGAGAACACCGGGGAGCTGTTTTTT.

V and J are TRBV7-2 and TRBJ2-7; 7 bases are a match to TRBD2. The V gene's germline CDR1 is SGHTA and CDR2 FQGNSA. Trimming at V came to 1 base and at J to 4 bases, leaving 7 bases not matched to a gene. The CDR3 consists of 15 residues. This chain's CDR3 is CASSLVSTGGYEQYF. In nucleotides, the CDR3 is TGTGCCAGCAGCTTAGTTTCAACGGGGGGATACGAGCAGTACTTC.

This clonotype has at least ten counts. The CDR3 nucleotides are TGTGCCACCAGTGCGGGACACCAGACAAACATTCAGTACTTC. Translation gives CATSAGHQTNIQYF. The chain has TRBV24-1 and TRBJ2-4; the D gene is possibly TRBD1 (6 bases). V was clipped by 5 bases and J by 6 bases, with 13 bases between them. The CDR3 is 14 residues long. CDR1 and CDR2 (germline): KGHDR, SFDVKD.

This clonotype was seen many times. DNA of the CDR3: TGTGCCAGCAGTGATGGACAGGATAACTATGGCTACACCTTC. Its protein product is CASSDGQDNYGYTF. The chain carries TRBV25-1 and TRBJ1-2, with TRBD1 matching 7 bases. The V gene's germline CDR1 is MGHDK and CDR2 SYGVNS. V lost 3 bases to trimming and J lost 1 base; unmatched junction nucleotides: 2. The CDR3 loop spans 14 amino acids.

The chain combines TRBV5-1 with TRBJ2-1; 9 positions agree with TRBD1. V gave up 4 bases and J gave up 3 bases; unmatched junction bases: 8. CDR3 length equals 16 residues. CDR1 is SGHRS and CDR2 is YFSETQ in the germline V gene. CDR3 protein: CASSPHRDRVYNEQFF. CDR3 coding DNA: TGCGCCAGCAGCCCCCACCGGGACAGGGTCTACAATGAGCAGTTCTTC.

This clonotype was seen ten or more times. This sequence joins TRBV7-8 and TRBJ2-7, with TRBD2 identical over 11 bases. V gave up 2 bases and J gave up 0 bases; unmatched junction bases: 9. This CDR3 region has 18 residues. Germline assignment: CDR1 SGHVS and CDR2 FQNEAQ. CDR3 DNA sequence: TGTGCCAGCAGCTTAACGAAAACTAGCGGGAGTAGCTCCTACGAGCAGTACTTC. This gives the protein CASSLTKTSGSSSYEQYF.

This chain links TRBV6-2 or TRBV6-3 with TRBJ1-1; 7 bases line up with TRBD1. V shed 6 bases and J 3 bases; nucleotides not matched to a gene: 7. Germline values: CDR1 MNHEY, CDR2 SVGEGT. This CDR3 contains 14 residues. CDR3 in DNA: TGTGCCAGCAGCCGGACAGGCCTGCACACTGAAGCTTTCTTT. Translated: CASSRTGLHTEAFF.

Many counts were recorded for this clonotype. This rearrangement joins TRBV12-3 or TRBV12-4 to TRBJ2-5; TRBD1 matches 12 bases. The V and J ends lost 6 bases and 4 bases, in that order; junction bases with no gene match: 12. This CDR3 spans 17 amino acids. In DNA form, the CDR3 reads TGTGCCAGCAGCCCCTGGGCGGGGACAGGGGGCTTAGAGACCCAGTACTTC. It yields the protein CASSPWAGTGGLETQYF.

The sample holds many counts of this clonotype. The rearrangement joins TRBV12-3 or TRBV12-4 to TRBJ1-1, with D possibly matching TRBD1 (6 bases). The CDR3 is 14 amino acids. V was trimmed by 3 bases and J by 3 bases, leaving 11 bases between them. DNA for the CDR3: TGTGCCAGCAGTTTCGGTGGACAGTACACTGAAGCTTTCTTT. Its protein product is CASSFGGQYTEAFF.

This chain uses TRBV28 with TRBJ2-7, with TRBD2 matching 13 bases. There are 14 residues in the CDR3. The V and J ends lost 8 bases and 3 bases, in that order; junction bases with no gene match: 4. The germline gives CDR1 MDHEN, CDR2 SYDVKM. CDR3 loop: CASLGLAGFYEQYF. The CDR3 nucleotides read TGTGCCAGCCTGGGACTAGCGGGATTCTACGAGCAGTACTTC.

This clonotype was found a few times. The V call is TRBV12-3 or TRBV12-4, the J call TRBJ1-2; 7 bases agree with TRBD1. Germline trimming cut 2 bases from V and 3 bases from J; bases unmatched to any gene: 6. This CDR3 is 15 amino acids long. The CDR3 coding sequence is TGTGCCAGCAGTTTAAGGGCAGGGGGTGACTATGGCTACACCTTC. Amino acid sequence: CASSLRAGGDYGYTF.